Listed here are 30 T cell receptor beta chains from one sample, sequenced in a study of T cell responses to AZD1222 COVID-19 vaccine. The method was immunoSEQ multiplex PCR; TCRdb's version includes in-frame clones alone and lacks a portion of them. The repertoire holds about 150,000 clones, with 90% as singletons. The material was peripheral blood, obtained 28 days after the second AZD1222 dose. All receptors derive from an adult who received the AZD1222 COVID-19 vaccine.

The chain carries TRBV19 and TRBJ1-5; tentative D call: TRBD1 (5 bases). Germline loops: CDR1 LNHDA, CDR2 SQIVND (reference sequence). V lost 5 bases and J 0 bases, leaving 14 bases between the germline ends. This CDR3 comprises 16 residues. For the CDR3, the DNA is TGTGCCAGTAGTCCCGGGGATAGGGGTAGCAATCAGCCCCAGCATTTT. Translated: CASSPGDRGSNQPQHF. The full variable domain, with the rest looked up from reference TRBV19 and TRBJ1-5, is DGGITQSPKYLFRKEGQNVTLSCEQNLNHDAMYWYRQDPGQGLRLIYYSQIVNDFQKGDIAEGYSVSREKKESFPLTVTSAQKNPTAFYLCASSPGDRGSNQPQHFGDGTRLSIL.

CDR3 coding DNA: TGTGCCAGCAGCAACTCCGGGACTAGCCACACCGGGGAGCTGTTTTTT. Amino acid sequence: CASSNSGTSHTGELFF. The chain couples TRBV21-1 to TRBJ2-2; the table's D call, TRBD2, has no DNA check behind it. TRBV21-1 is annotated as a pseudogene. This CDR3 spans 16 amino acids.

The chain has TRBV5-5 and TRBJ2-2; D is unclear. This CDR3 has 12 amino acids. V dropped 4 bases and J dropped 6 bases, with 7 bases sitting between them. Germline V CDR1 and CDR2: SGHKS, YYEKEE (reference sequence). The CDR3 loop is CASSVEAGELFF. For the CDR3, the DNA is TGTGCCAGCAGCGTGGAAGCCGGGGAGCTGTTTTTT. Combining the CDR3 with reference TRBV5-5 and TRBJ2-2 gives the whole variable domain DAGVTQSPTHLIKTRGQQVTLRCSPISGHKSVSWYQQVLGQGPQFIFQYYEKEERGRGNFPDRFSARQFPNYSSELNVNALLLGDSALYLCASSVEAGELFFGEGSRLTVL.

The V gene is TRBV7-2, the J gene TRBJ1-1; 8 positions agree with TRBD1. Trimming cost V 3 bases and J 4 bases; bases outside gene matches: 7. The germline CDR1 and CDR2 sequences are SGHTA and FQGNSA. The CDR3 contains 15 residues. The CDR3 DNA reads as TGTGCCAGCAGCTTGCAGGGGGCAAGTGTCACTGAAGCTTTCTTT. Its translation: CASSLQGASVTEAFF. The variable domain in full, completed from reference TRBV7-2 and TRBJ1-1, reads GAGVSQSPSNKVTEKGKDVELRCDPISGHTALYWYRQSLGQGLEFLIYFQGNSAPDKSGLPSDRFSAERTGGSVSTLTIQRTQQEDSAVYLCASSLQGASVTEAFFGQGTRLTVV.

The chain employs TRBV18 and TRBJ2-7; D remains unclear. Germline V CDR1 and CDR2: KGHSH, LQKENI. Trimming stripped 0 bases from V and 6 bases from J, with 12 bases between. The CDR3 totals 14 residues. The CDR3 is CASSPPSVLGEQYF. CDR3 sequence (DNA): TGTGCCAGCTCACCACCCTCGGTGTTAGGCGAGCAGTACTTC.

The rearrangement uses TRBV19 and TRBJ2-5; weak D call: TRBD1 (6 bases). The CDR3 loop spans 15 amino acids. V was clipped by 3 bases and J by 1 base, with 12 bases between them. Germline V gene sequence: CDR1 LNHDA, CDR2 SQIVND (reference sequence). CDR3 protein: CASSIWAQGQETQYF. DNA of the CDR3: TGTGCCAGTAGTATTTGGGCACAGGGCCAAGAGACCCAGTACTTC. Supplemented by reference TRBV19 and TRBJ2-5, the full variable domain reads DGGITQSPKYLFRKEGQNVTLSCEQNLNHDAMYWYRQDPGQGLRLIYYSQIVNDFQKGDIAEGYSVSREKKESFPLTVTSAQKNPTAFYLCASSIWAQGQETQYFGPGTRLLVL.

V and J are TRBV18 and TRBJ2-7; either TRBD1 or TRBD2 may supply D (5 bases each). The CDR3 spans 13 residues. Germline CDR1 is KGHSH and CDR2 is LQKENI. V gave up 1 base and J gave up 3 bases, with 7 bases separating them. The CDR3 DNA reads TGTGCCAGCTCACCACGGGGGAACTACGAGCAGTACTTC. Translating it yields CASSPRGNYEQYF.

This chain uses TRBV19 with TRBJ2-3, with D possibly matching TRBD2 (6 bases). The CDR3 runs 16 residues. V was trimmed by 5 bases and J by 6 bases, leaving 21 bases between them. Germline V gene data show CDR1 as LNHDA and CDR2 as SQIVND (reference sequence). The CDR3 DNA is TGTGCCAGTAGTGACCGAGGACTAACCCTGAAGGATACGCAGTATTTT. Residues: CASSDRGLTLKDTQYF.

The chain has TRBV27 and TRBJ2-2, with D possibly matching TRBD1 (6 bases). Germline CDR1 reads MNHEY; CDR2 reads SMNVEV (reference sequence). Deletions cut 4 bases from V and 4 bases from J, with 16 bases between. The length of the CDR3 is 16 residues. Here the CDR3 reads CASSSDRSPSTGELFF. DNA of the CDR3: TGTGCCAGCAGTTCGGACAGATCCCCTAGCACCGGGGAGCTGTTTTTT.

This clone was detected a few times. The chain couples TRBV5-8 to TRBJ2-2; 11 nucleotides agree with TRBD1. The CDR3 contains 20 residues. Germline CDR1 reads SGHTS; CDR2 reads YDEGEE. V dropped 3 bases and J dropped 3; count of bases not matched to a gene: 16. The CDR3 sequence is CASSSITTRRDRGDTGELFF. CDR3 bases: TGTGCCAGCAGCTCGATAACCACCCGCCGGGACAGGGGGGACACCGGGGAGCTGTTTTTT.

CDR3 in amino acids: CASSKREGALETQYF. The DNA for the CDR3 is TGTGCCAGCAGCAAACGCGAGGGGGCATTAGAGACCCAGTACTTC. The chain links TRBV7-6 to TRBJ2-5; 7 positions match TRBD1. V dropped 5 bases and J dropped 4; count of bases not matched to a gene: 10. The CDR3 covers 15 residues. Germline V gene sequence: CDR1 SGHVS, CDR2 FNYEAQ.

The chain has TRBV5-3 and TRBJ1-3; D gene uncertain. TRBV5-3 is noted as an ORF with a role that remains uncertain. The length of the CDR3 is 17 residues. The V and J ends lost 0 bases and 0 bases respectively, with 13 bases between them. CDR3: CARSLEGRVNSGNTIYF. CDR3 DNA sequence: TGTGCCAGAAGCTTGGAGGGTCGGGTTAACTCTGGAAACACCATATATTTT.

This rearrangement joins TRBV10-3 to TRBJ1-6; D ambiguous. Trimming stripped 7 bases from V and 7 bases from J, with 11 bases between. The CDR3 runs to 13 residues. The germline V gene has CDR1 ENHRY and CDR2 SYGVKD. The CDR3, as DNA: TGTGCCATCAAGCAAGGCTGGAATTCACCCCTCCACTTT. This translates into CAIKQGWNSPLHF.

The V gene is TRBV10-1, the J gene TRBJ2-7, with TRBD2 as a possible D gene (5 bases). V was cut by 6 bases and J by 2 bases, with 14 bases left in between. The CDR3 has 14 amino acids. Germline-derived CDR1 and CDR2 are WNHNN and SYGVQD (reference sequence). The CDR3 coding sequence is TGCGCCAGCAGCCTAACAACCGGGACCTACGAGCAGTACTTC. Translation: CASSLTTGTYEQYF.

The chain combines TRBV27 with TRBJ2-6; 10 nucleotides match TRBD2. This CDR3 has 20 residues. The germline CDR1 and CDR2 sequences are MNHEY and SMNVEV (reference sequence). The trim removed 6 bases at V and 0 bases at J, leaving 14 bases unmatched. The CDR3 sequence: CASRTDLAGVRPSGANVLTF. The DNA for the CDR3 is TGTGCCAGCAGAACCGATCTAGCGGGGGTCCGCCCCTCTGGGGCCAACGTCCTGACTTTC.

This chain links TRBV5-1 with TRBJ2-7; D unresolved. CDR1 SGHRS and CDR2 YFSETQ come from the germline V gene. The CDR3 contains 13 residues. The V end was cut by 0 bases, the J end by 3 bases, with 7 bases between. CDR3 protein: CASSLDKIYEQYF. CDR3 sequence (DNA): TGCGCCAGCAGCTTGGACAAAATCTACGAGCAGTACTTC.

The genes are TRBV13 and TRBJ2-5, with 7 bases aligning to TRBD2. V trimming: 5 bases; J trimming: 4 bases; junction bases outside the gene matches: 13. This CDR3 is built from 16 residues. Per the germline V gene, CDR1 is PRHDT and CDR2 is FYEKMQ (reference sequence). CDR3 in DNA: TGTGCCAGCAGCGCGACCAATGGGGGGGTGGGAGAGACCCAGTACTTC. Translation gives CASSATNGGVGETQYF.

The rearrangement links TRBV2 to TRBJ1-2; 9 bases align to TRBD1. The V gene's germline CDR1 is SNHLY and CDR2 FYNNEI. V lost 2 bases and J lost 5; bases outside the gene matches: 6. CDR3 length equals 15 residues. For the CDR3, the DNA is TGTGCCAGCAGTGAAATGGTACAGGGGGCATATGGCTACACCTTC. Translation: CASSEMVQGAYGYTF.

V usage is TRBV2 and J usage is TRBJ1-2; D gene ambiguous. This CDR3 comprises 15 residues. Trimming pared 7 bases from V and 2 bases from J, leaving 17 bases between. Germline CDR1 is SNHLY and CDR2 is FYNNEI. CDR3 in DNA: TGTGCCAGCATGCCTGGTCGGGCCAGAAACTATGGCTACACCTTC. Translated, it gives CASMPGRARNYGYTF.

V is TRBV9 and J is TRBJ2-2, with 7 bases lining up with TRBD2. V was clipped by 3 bases and J by 1 base; unmatched bases: 6. CDR1 and CDR2 from the germline V gene are SGDLS and YYNGEE. The CDR3 has 16 amino acids. CDR3 loop: CASSATRGVNTGELFF. CDR3 nucleotides: TGTGCCAGCAGCGCCACTCGGGGGGTGAACACCGGGGAGCTGTTTTTT.

The chain employs TRBV3-1 (or the pseudogene TRBV3-2) and TRBJ2-5, with D possibly being TRBD1 (5 bases). This CDR3 has 14 residues. Germline V gives CDR1 LGHDT, CDR2 YNNKEL (reference sequence). Trimming stripped 0 bases from V and 8 bases from J, with 13 bases between. The CDR3: CASSQDTGTKTQYF. CDR3 nucleotides: TGTGCCAGCAGCCAAGATACAGGCACAAAAACCCAGTACTTC.

J is TRBJ2-6 and V is TRBV5-8, with 7 nucleotides matching TRBD1. J gave up 0 bases and V 2 bases, and 2 bases lay outside the gene matches. Germline V gives CDR1 SGHTS, CDR2 YDEGEE. CDR3 length: 16 amino acids. The CDR3 DNA is TGTGCCAGCAGCTTCTACAGGGGCTCTGGGGCCAACGTCCTGACTTTC. Translation gives CASSFYRGSGANVLTF.

The chain couples TRBV27 to TRBJ2-7; unclear D gene. V lost 9 bases, J lost 4 bases, and 19 bases lay in between. There are 14 residues in the CDR3. Germline V CDR1 and CDR2: MNHEY, SMNVEV (reference sequence). CDR3 sequence reads: CARGNVERIYEQYF. Here the CDR3 DNA reads TGTGCCAGGGGGAACGTGGAGAGAATTTACGAGCAGTACTTC.

The chain employs TRBV29-1 and TRBJ1-1; D remains ambiguous. CDR1 and CDR2 from the germline V gene are SQVTM and ANQGSEA. V was trimmed by 7 bases and J by 0 bases, leaving 12 bases between them. There are 13 residues in the CDR3. The CDR3 loop reads CSASGNMNTEAFF. As DNA, the CDR3 is TGCAGCGCCTCAGGTAACATGAACACTGAAGCTTTCTTT.

The V and J genes are TRBV11-3 and TRBJ2-3; TRBD2 matches at 8 bases. The germline CDR1 and CDR2 sequences are SGHNT and YENEEA. Unmatched junction bases numbered 9, after V lost 5 bases and J lost 2 bases. The CDR3 totals 16 residues. CDR3 sequence reads: CASSPGVAGYTDTQYF. CDR3 DNA: TGTGCCAGCAGCCCGGGGGTAGCGGGGTACACAGATACGCAGTATTTT.

J is TRBJ1-6 and V is TRBV25-1; TRBD1 agrees at 10 bases. The CDR3 is 14 residues long. V was clipped by 4 bases and J by 7 bases; unmatched bases: 1. Looked up from germline, CDR1 is MGHDK and CDR2 is SYGVNS. The CDR3 nucleotides are TGTGCCAGCAGTGCGGGACAGGGGAATTCACCCCTCCACTTT. Protein product: CASSAGQGNSPLHF.

This chain uses TRBV29-1 with TRBJ1-5; 10 bases agree with TRBD1. Germline-derived CDR1 and CDR2 are SQVTM and ANQGSEA. The CDR3 loop spans 13 amino acids. The junction had 2 bases not matched to a gene; V was cut back by 5 bases and J by 4 bases. The CDR3 protein is CSVRGQGNQPQHF. In DNA form, the CDR3 reads TGCAGCGTTAGGGGACAGGGGAATCAGCCCCAGCATTTT.

The genes are TRBV28 and TRBJ2-7; the match to TRBD1 covers 7 bases. The CDR3 consists of 16 residues. Per the germline V gene, CDR1 is MDHEN and CDR2 is SYDVKM. V trimming: 5 bases; J trimming: 0 bases; junction bases outside the gene matches: 10. In DNA, the CDR3 is TGTGCCAGCAGTGACACACAGGGGTCGTACTCCTACGAGCAGTACTTC. Translated, it gives CASSDTQGSYSYEQYF.

The J gene is TRBJ2-7, the V gene TRBV5-1; 8 positions agree with TRBD2. J gave up 5 bases and V 4 bases, and 11 bases lay outside the gene matches. This CDR3 comprises 15 residues. Germline V gene sequence: CDR1 SGHRS, CDR2 YFSETQ. The CDR3 DNA is TGCGCCAGCAGCCCGATCGGGGGGGGCGTTAACGAGCAGTACTTC. Its translation: CASSPIGGGVNEQYF.

The chain recombines TRBV27 with TRBJ1-6, with D possibly matching TRBD1 (5 bases). CDR3 length equals 16 residues. CDR1 is MNHEY and CDR2 is SMNVEV in the germline V gene (reference sequence). V lost 8 bases and J 4 bases, leaving 18 bases between the germline ends. The CDR3 loop is CASAIRAELYNSPLHF. CDR3 in DNA: TGTGCCAGCGCGATCAGGGCCGAACTATATAATTCACCCCTCCACTTT.